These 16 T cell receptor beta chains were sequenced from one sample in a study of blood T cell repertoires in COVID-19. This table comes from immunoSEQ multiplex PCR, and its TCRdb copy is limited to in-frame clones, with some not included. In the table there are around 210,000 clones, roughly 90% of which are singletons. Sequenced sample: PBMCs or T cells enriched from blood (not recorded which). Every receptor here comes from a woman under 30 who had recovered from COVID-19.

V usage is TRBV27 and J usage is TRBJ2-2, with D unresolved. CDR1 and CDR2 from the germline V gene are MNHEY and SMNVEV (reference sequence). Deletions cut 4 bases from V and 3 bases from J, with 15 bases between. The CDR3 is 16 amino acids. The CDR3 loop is CASSSSPGLHTGELFF. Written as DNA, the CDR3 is TGTGCCAGCAGTTCCTCCCCAGGCTTACACACCGGGGAGCTGTTTTTT.

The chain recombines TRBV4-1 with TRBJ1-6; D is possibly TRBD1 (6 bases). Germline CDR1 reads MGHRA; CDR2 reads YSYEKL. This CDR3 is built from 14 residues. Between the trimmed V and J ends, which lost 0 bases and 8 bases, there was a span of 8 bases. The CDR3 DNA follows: TGCGCCAGCAGCCAAGACAGGGGTTATTCACCCCTCCACTTT. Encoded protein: CASSQDRGYSPLHF.

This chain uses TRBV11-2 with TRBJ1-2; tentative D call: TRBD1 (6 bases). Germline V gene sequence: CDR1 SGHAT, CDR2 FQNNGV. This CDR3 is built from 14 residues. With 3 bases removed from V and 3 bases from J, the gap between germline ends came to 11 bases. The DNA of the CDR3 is TGTGCCAGCAGCTTGGAGACAGGAGACTATGGCTACACCTTC. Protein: CASSLETGDYGYTF. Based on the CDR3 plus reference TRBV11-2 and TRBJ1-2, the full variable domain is EAGVAQSPRYKIIEKRQSVAFWCNPISGHATLYWYQQILGQGPKLLIQFQNNGVVDDSQLPKDRFSAERLKGVDSTLKIQPAKLEDSAVYLCASSLETGDYGYTFGSGTRLTVV.

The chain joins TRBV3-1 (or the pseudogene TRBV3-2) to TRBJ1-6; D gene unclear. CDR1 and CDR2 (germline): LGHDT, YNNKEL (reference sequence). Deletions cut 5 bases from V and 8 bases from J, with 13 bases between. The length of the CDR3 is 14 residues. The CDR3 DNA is TGTGCCAGCAGCGAAGGCGGCGGCCATTCACCCCTCCACTTT. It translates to CASSEGGGHSPLHF.

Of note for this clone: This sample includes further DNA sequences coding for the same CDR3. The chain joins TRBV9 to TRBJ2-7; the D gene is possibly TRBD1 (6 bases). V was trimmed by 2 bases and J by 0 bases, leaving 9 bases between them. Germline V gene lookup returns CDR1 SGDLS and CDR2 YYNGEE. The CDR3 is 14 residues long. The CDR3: CASSVGDNSYEQYF. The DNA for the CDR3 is TGTGCCAGCAGCGTGGGGGACAACTCCTACGAGCAGTACTTC.

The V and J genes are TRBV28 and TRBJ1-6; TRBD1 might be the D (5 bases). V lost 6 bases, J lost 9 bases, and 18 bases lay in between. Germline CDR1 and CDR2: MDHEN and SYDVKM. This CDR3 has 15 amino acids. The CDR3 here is CASRPLQVYGSPLHF. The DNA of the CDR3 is TGTGCCAGCAGACCCCTACAGGTATACGGTTCACCCCTCCACTTT.

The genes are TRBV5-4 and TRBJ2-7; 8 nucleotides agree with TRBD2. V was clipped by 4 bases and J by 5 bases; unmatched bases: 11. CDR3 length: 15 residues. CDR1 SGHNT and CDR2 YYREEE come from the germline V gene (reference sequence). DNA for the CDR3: TGTGCCAGCAGCGAATTCGGGGGGGGCCCCCACGAGCAGTACTTC. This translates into CASSEFGGGPHEQYF.

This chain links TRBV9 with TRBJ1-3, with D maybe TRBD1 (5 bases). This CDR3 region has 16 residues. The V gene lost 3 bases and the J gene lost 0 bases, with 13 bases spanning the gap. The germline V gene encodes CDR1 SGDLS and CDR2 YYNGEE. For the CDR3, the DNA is TGTGCCAGCAGCGCCGGGGGACTGACCTCTGGAAACACCATATATTTT. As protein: CASSAGGLTSGNTIYF.

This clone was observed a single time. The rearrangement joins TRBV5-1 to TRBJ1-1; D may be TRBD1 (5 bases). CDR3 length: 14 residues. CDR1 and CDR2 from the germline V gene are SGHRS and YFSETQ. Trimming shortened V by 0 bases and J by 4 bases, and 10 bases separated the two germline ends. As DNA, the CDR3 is TGCGCCAGCAGCTTGGCTGGGGGGAGCACTGAAGCTTTCTTT. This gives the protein CASSLAGGSTEAFF.

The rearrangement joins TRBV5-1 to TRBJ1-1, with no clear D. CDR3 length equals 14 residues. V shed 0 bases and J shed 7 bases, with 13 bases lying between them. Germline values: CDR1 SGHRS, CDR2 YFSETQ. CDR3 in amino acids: CASSLAQREGEAFF. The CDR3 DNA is TGCGCCAGCAGCTTGGCACAGCGGGAGGGTGAAGCTTTCTTT. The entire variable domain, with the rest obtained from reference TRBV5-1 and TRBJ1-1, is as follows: KAGVTQTPRYLIKTRGQQVTLSCSPISGHRSVSWYQQTPGQGLQFLFEYFSETQRNKGNFPGRFSGRQFSNSRSEMNVSTLELGDSALYLCASSLAQREGEAFFGQGTRLTVV.

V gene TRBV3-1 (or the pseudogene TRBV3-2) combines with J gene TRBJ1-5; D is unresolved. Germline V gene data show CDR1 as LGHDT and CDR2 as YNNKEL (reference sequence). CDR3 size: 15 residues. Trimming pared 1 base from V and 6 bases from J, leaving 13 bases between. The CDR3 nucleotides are TGTGCCAGCAGCCAAGGCATCAGCAGGTCTCAGCCCCAGCATTTT. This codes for CASSQGISRSQPQHF.

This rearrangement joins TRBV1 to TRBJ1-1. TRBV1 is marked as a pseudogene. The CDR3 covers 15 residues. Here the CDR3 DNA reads TGCACCAGCAGCGCGGCTCGGGGGGCTTGCGCTGAAGCTTTCTTT. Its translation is CTSSAARGACAEAFF.

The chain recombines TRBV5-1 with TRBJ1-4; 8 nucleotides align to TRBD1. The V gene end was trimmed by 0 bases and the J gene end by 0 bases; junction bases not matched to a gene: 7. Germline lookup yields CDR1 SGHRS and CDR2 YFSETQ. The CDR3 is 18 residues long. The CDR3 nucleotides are TGCGCCAGCAGCTTGGGATCAGGGGGCTCTGCAACTAATGAAAAACTGTTTTTT. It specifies CASSLGSGGSATNEKLFF.

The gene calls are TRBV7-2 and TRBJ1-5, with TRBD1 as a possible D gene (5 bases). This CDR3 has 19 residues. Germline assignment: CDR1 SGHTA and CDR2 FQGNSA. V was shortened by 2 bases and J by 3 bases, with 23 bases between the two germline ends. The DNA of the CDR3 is TGTGCCAGCAGCTTACCAAGGAGAAGCGGGAGGGGATTCAATCAGCCCCAGCATTTT. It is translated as CASSLPRRSGRGFNQPQHF.

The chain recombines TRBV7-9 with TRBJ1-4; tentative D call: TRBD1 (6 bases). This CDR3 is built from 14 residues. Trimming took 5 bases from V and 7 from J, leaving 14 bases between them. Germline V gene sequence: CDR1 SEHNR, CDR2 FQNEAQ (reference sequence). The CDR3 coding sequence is TGTGCCAGCAGCCGAAGTATGGGGGCTGAAAAACTGTTTTTT. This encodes CASSRSMGAEKLFF.

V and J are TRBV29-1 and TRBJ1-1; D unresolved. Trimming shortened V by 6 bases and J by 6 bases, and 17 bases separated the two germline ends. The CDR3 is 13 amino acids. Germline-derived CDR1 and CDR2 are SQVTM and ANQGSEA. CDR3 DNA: TGCAGCGTGGTCCGACACCCTAATTCTGAAGCTTTCTTT. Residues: CSVVRHPNSEAFF.